This T cell receptor beta chain is from a study of T-cell memory formation after mild COVID-19. Regarding the study as a whole: CM and EM subsets held most contracting CD4+ clones; EMRA held CD8+ ones. Among clones peaking at day 37 in the second wave, SARS-CoV-2 specificity remained unconfirmed.

Regarding this clonotype: Its target is not known.

The authors produced TCR alpha and TCR beta cDNA libraries with sample barcodes and UMIs by 5'RACE using constant-segment primers. MiXCR, run by TCRdb on the 5' RACE reads, gives a single entry per CDR3 protein. Of roughly 380,000 distinct CDR3 sequences listed, 25% to 30% are singletons. The sequence was collected from an adult woman who had mild COVID-19 (a few samples of this study predate the infection). Cell type and time point are not known. Sequenced material: PBMCs or a T cell subset sorted from them (not recorded which).

The CDR3 loop reads CASSSNTGTNGAGYTF. The DNA for the CDR3 is TGTGCCAGCAGTTCCAACACCGGGACAAATGGGGCGGGCTACACCTTC. This chain uses TRBV6-6 with TRBJ1-2; D is possibly TRBD1 (6 bases). V dropped 4 bases and J dropped 8 bases, with 23 bases sitting between them. This CDR3 has 16 amino acids. Per germline, CDR1 MNHNY and CDR2 SVGAGI (reference sequence).